One sample yielded the 15 T cell receptor beta chains listed below, sequenced in a study of blood T cell repertoires in COVID-19. Repertoires were generated with immunoSEQ multiplex PCR, while TCRdb's copy carries only in-frame clones and drops some. The sample includes 95,000 to 150,000 clones, roughly 80% of them seen just once. The source material was peripheral blood. The receptors here all came from a human donor in a cohort sampled during active COVID-19.

This clone was observed a handful of times. The CDR3 protein is CASSGGGADTQYF. CDR3 bases: TGTGCCAGCAGTGGTGGGGGCGCAGATACGCAGTATTTT. The chain recombines TRBV25-1 with TRBJ2-3, with a weak D call TRBD1 (6 bases). Trimming cost V 4 bases and J 4 bases, with 9 bases left between them. Germline CDR1 is MGHDK and CDR2 is SYGVNS. The CDR3 is 13 amino acids.

As to this clone: One end of the junction is discordant with germline, which a read error may explain. The chain recombines TRBV7-2 with TRBJ1-1; the D is unclear. Germline-derived CDR1 and CDR2 are SGHTA and FQGNSA. The CDR3 contains 13 residues. CDR3 region: CASRLAFGTEAFF. CDR3 DNA: TGTGCCAGCAGGTTAGCCTTCGGCACTGAAGCTTTCTTT.

The rearrangement uses TRBV3-1 (or the pseudogene TRBV3-2) and TRBJ1-1, with 11 bases lining up with TRBD1. V trimming: 5 bases; J trimming: 11 bases; junction bases outside the gene matches: 13. From germline, CDR1 is LGHDT and CDR2 YNNKEL (reference sequence). This CDR3 has 15 residues. The DNA for the CDR3 is TGTGCCAGCAGCTACCCGGGACAGGGGGGAGCCGGGGCTTTCTTT. It translates to CASSYPGQGGAGAFF.

The CDR3 DNA sequence: TGTGCCAGCAGCCGAGGACAGGGGGAGACCCAGTACTTC. Translation gives CASSRGQGETQYF. The V call is TRBV5-4, the J call TRBJ2-5, with 9 bases fitting TRBD1. The germline V gene encodes CDR1 SGHNT and CDR2 YYREEE (reference sequence). This CDR3 comprises 13 residues. V lost 4 bases to trimming and J lost 5 bases; unmatched junction nucleotides: 3.

The J gene is TRBJ2-3, the V gene TRBV7-9; D call uncertain. Trimming stripped 5 bases from V and 0 bases from J, with 9 bases between. The germline CDR1 and CDR2 sequences are SEHNR and FQNEAQ (reference sequence). The length of the CDR3 is 14 residues. The DNA for the CDR3 is TGTGCCAGCAGCCTCACAGCTAGCACAGATACGCAGTATTTT. Its protein product is CASSLTASTDTQYF.

The V and J genes are TRBV7-9 and TRBJ2-5, with 8 bases identical to TRBD2. The V segment lost 5 bases and the J segment 5 bases; nucleotides outside the gene matches: 10. Per the germline V gene, CDR1 is SEHNR and CDR2 is FQNEAQ (reference sequence). There are 15 residues in the CDR3. CDR3 residues: CASSPQASGRETQYF. The CDR3, as DNA: TGTGCCAGCAGCCCACAGGCTAGCGGGCGGGAGACCCAGTACTTC.

This chain uses TRBV5-1 with TRBJ2-6; D gene unclear. The CDR3 runs 15 residues. Trimming stripped 2 bases from V and 0 bases from J, with 6 bases between. Germline assignment: CDR1 SGHRS and CDR2 YFSETQ. CDR3 protein: CASSFSPSGANVLTF. Here the CDR3 DNA reads TGCGCCAGCAGCTTCTCCCCCTCTGGGGCCAACGTCCTGACTTTC. The whole variable domain, filled in from reference TRBV5-1 and TRBJ2-6, reads KAGVTQTPRYLIKTRGQQVTLSCSPISGHRSVSWYQQTPGQGLQFLFEYFSETQRNKGNFPGRFSGRQFSNSRSEMNVSTLELGDSALYLCASSFSPSGANVLTFGAGSRLTVL.

The chain combines TRBV7-8 with TRBJ2-5; 11 nucleotides align to TRBD2. Trimming took 2 bases from V and 4 from J; bases not matched to a gene: 3. There are 15 residues in the CDR3. Germline CDR1 and CDR2: SGHVS and FQNEAQ. CDR3 residues: CASSLPSGGLETQYF. The CDR3 DNA sequence: TGTGCCAGCAGCTTACCTAGCGGGGGGTTAGAGACCCAGTACTTC.

The chain has TRBV7-2 and TRBJ2-3, with D uncertain. This CDR3 comprises 15 residues. Germline loops: CDR1 SGHTA, CDR2 FQGNSA. V lost 2 bases and J 5 bases, leaving 14 bases between the germline ends. CDR3 region: CASSLLGPPGDTQYF. The CDR3 DNA sequence: TGTGCCAGCAGCTTACTCGGCCCCCCGGGAGATACGCAGTATTTT. The whole variable domain, remainder taken from reference TRBV7-2 and TRBJ2-3, is GAGVSQSPSNKVTEKGKDVELRCDPISGHTALYWYRQSLGQGLEFLIYFQGNSAPDKSGLPSDRFSAERTGGSVSTLTIQRTQQEDSAVYLCASSLLGPPGDTQYFGPGTRLTVL.

This rearrangement joins TRBV6-5 to TRBJ2-7; possible D gene TRBD2, 7 bases. Trimming took 8 bases from V and 7 from J, leaving 15 bases between them. This CDR3 has 12 residues. Germline CDR1 reads MNHEY; CDR2 reads SVGAGI. For the CDR3, the DNA is TGTGCCAGCGTGGGACAAGCGGGGGAGCAGTACTTC. This codes for CASVGQAGEQYF.

The V call is TRBV11-2, the J call TRBJ2-5; tentatively, D is TRBD1 (6 bases). This CDR3 is built from 14 residues. Germline V CDR1 and CDR2: SGHAT, FQNNGV. V lost 5 bases and J 6 bases, leaving 16 bases between the germline ends. The CDR3 bases are TGTGCCAGCAGCCCTCTGGTGGGGGCCAAGACCCAGTACTTC. This sequence encodes CASSPLVGAKTQYF.

The V gene is TRBV3-1 (or the pseudogene TRBV3-2), the J gene TRBJ2-1, with D perhaps TRBD2 (7 bases). Germline values: CDR1 LGHDT, CDR2 YNNKEL (reference sequence). V lost 6 bases to trimming and J lost 0 bases, with 12 bases between them. The CDR3 loop spans 15 amino acids. This CDR3 reads CASRGGGGSYNEQFF. In nucleotides, the CDR3 is TGTGCCAGCAGGGGAGGGGGGGGCTCCTACAATGAGCAGTTCTTC.

V and J are TRBV13 and TRBJ1-1; D gene unclear. Germline assignment: CDR1 PRHDT and CDR2 FYEKMQ (reference sequence). CDR3 size: 13 residues. Trimming cost V 3 bases and J 1 base, with 6 bases left between them. CDR3 region: CASSFNGNTEAFF. DNA for the CDR3: TGTGCCAGCAGCTTCAACGGGAACACTGAAGCTTTCTTT. The entire variable domain, with the rest obtained from reference TRBV13 and TRBJ1-1, is as follows: AAGVIQSPRHLIKEKRETATLKCYPIPRHDTVYWYQQGPGQDPQFLISFYEKMQSDKGSIPDRFSAQQFSDYHSELNMSSLELGDSALYFCASSFNGNTEAFFGQGTRLTVV.

The table lists this clone with a few counts. The chain employs TRBV9 and TRBJ1-4; no clear D gene. The CDR3 spans 13 residues. Germline loops: CDR1 SGDLS, CDR2 YYNGEE. V shed 4 bases and J shed 10 bases, with 14 bases lying between them. The CDR3 nucleotides read TGTGCCAGCAGCACCTCCGTGGGGAGAAAACTGTTTTTT. The encoded protein is CASSTSVGRKLFF.

The chain couples TRBV5-1 to TRBJ2-3; 8 bases are a match to TRBD2. Germline V gene data show CDR1 as SGHRS and CDR2 as YFSETQ. This CDR3 comprises 14 residues. V shed 5 bases and J 4 bases; nucleotides not matched to a gene: 6. CDR3: CASSSGAPSDTQYF. The CDR3 coding sequence is TGCGCCAGCAGTAGCGGGGCCCCCTCAGATACGCAGTATTTT.